A selection of T cell receptor beta chains follows, all from one sample in a study of blood T cell repertoires in COVID-19. Libraries were prepared by immunoSEQ multiplex PCR; TCRdb keeps only in-frame clonotypes and omits some of them. The data show some 250,000 clones, with 81% seen just once and 2.5% to 3.5% held by the top ten. The source material was peripheral blood. These TCRs come from an older woman with active or convalescent COVID-19. Each CDR3 is given with its conserved first and last residue. Fields, in order: J gene, V gene, clone size, D gene, CDR3 protein, CDR3 DNA. The D gene is left open where the match is weak. The size entry is marked missing in some rows and otherwise reads once, few, many or a size class.

>TRBJ1-5|TRBV6-6|many|TRBD1
CASSPAGTGGNQPQHF
TGTGCCAGCAGTCCCGCCGGGACAGGGGGCAATCAGCCCCAGCATTTT
>TRBJ1-2|TRBV15|few|-
CATSRDLAANYGYTF
TGTGCCACCAGCAGAGATCTTGCGGCTAACTATGGCTACACCTTC
>TRBJ1-5|TRBV18|-|-
CASSPSNQPQHF
TGTGCCAGCTCACCATCAAATCAGCCCCAGCATTTT
>TRBJ1-1|TRBV21-1|-|-
CASTDHRGPTEAFF
TGTGCCAGCACAGACCACAGGGGGCCCACTGAAGCTTTCTTT
>TRBJ1-6|TRBV18|-|TRBD1
CASSLDRGRENSPLHF
TGTGCCAGCTCACTGGACAGGGGGCGAGAGAATTCACCCCTCCACTTT
>TRBJ1-6|TRBV28|-|-
CASLRSSTGLNSPLHF
TGTGCCAGCCTCAGGTCCTCCACAGGGCTGAATTCACCCCTCCACTTT
>TRBJ2-5|TRBV5-1|-|-
CASSTEIAQETQYF
TGCGCCAGCAGCACGGAGATAGCGCAAGAGACCCAGTACTTC
>TRBJ1-2|TRBV10-3|-|TRBD1
CAISEPGQALLHTF
TGTGCCATCAGTGAGCCGGGACAGGCCCTCCTGCACACCTTC
>TRBJ1-4|TRBV2|few|-
CASSPLVGATNEKLFF
TGTGCCAGCAGTCCCCTAGTGGGAGCGACTAATGAAAAACTGTTTTTT
>TRBJ1-5|TRBV7-9|-|TRBD1
CASSWGTGSNQPQHF
TGTGCCAGCAGCTGGGGGACAGGTAGCAATCAGCCCCAGCATTTT
>TRBJ1-3|TRBV23-1|-|TRBD1
CASSRKRDREVPGGNTIYF
TGCGCCAGCAGCCGAAAAAGGGACAGGGAAGTTCCCGGGGGAAACACCATATATTTT
>TRBJ1-2|TRBV27|-|-
CASSSRLGVHGYTF
TGTGCCAGCAGTTCCAGATTGGGAGTTCATGGCTACACCTTC
>TRBJ1-4|TRBV7-9|-|-
CASSTGVEWGKLFF
TGTGCCAGCAGCACGGGGGTTGAGTGGGGAAAACTGTTTTTT
>TRBJ2-3|TRBV5-1|-|TRBD2
CASSLERGPTDTQYF
TGCGCCAGCAGCCTCGAGCGGGGGCCCACAGATACGCAGTATTTT
>TRBJ1-2|TRBV25-1|once|-
CASRDTYGYTF
TGTGCCAGCAGGGACACCTATGGCTACACCTTC
>TRBJ1-3|TRBV10-3|-|-
CAAAQGDPGNTIYF
TGTGCCGCCGCACAAGGGGATCCCGGAAACACCATATATTTT
>TRBJ1-4|TRBV7-2|-|-
CASSPKLQNEKLFF
TGTGCCAGCAGCCCAAAGCTCCAAAATGAAAAACTGTTTTTT